This T cell receptor beta chain appears in the sequencing data of a study of long-term antiretroviral therapy in people with HIV. CDR3 length equals 15 residues. Germline V lookup: CDR1 MNHEY, CDR2 SVGAGI. V shed 4 bases and J 1 base; nucleotides not matched to a gene: 3. Run at survey level, the immunoSEQ assay was version v3.0. Produced via immunoSEQ multiplex PCR; TCRdb's table is partial and in-frame only. In the table there are tens of thousands of clones, nearly 95% of which are singletons. This clone showed up just once. The sequence was obtained from a man aged 30 to 39 with HIV. This material consisted of unsorted PBMCs, taken roughly 6.3 years after starting antiretroviral therapy. The gene calls are TRBV6-5 and TRBJ2-3, with 9 bases identical to TRBD1. The CDR3 DNA sequence: TGTGCCAGCAGTTTGACAGGGGGACGCACAGATACGCAGTATTTT. Translated, it gives CASSLTGGRTDTQYF.